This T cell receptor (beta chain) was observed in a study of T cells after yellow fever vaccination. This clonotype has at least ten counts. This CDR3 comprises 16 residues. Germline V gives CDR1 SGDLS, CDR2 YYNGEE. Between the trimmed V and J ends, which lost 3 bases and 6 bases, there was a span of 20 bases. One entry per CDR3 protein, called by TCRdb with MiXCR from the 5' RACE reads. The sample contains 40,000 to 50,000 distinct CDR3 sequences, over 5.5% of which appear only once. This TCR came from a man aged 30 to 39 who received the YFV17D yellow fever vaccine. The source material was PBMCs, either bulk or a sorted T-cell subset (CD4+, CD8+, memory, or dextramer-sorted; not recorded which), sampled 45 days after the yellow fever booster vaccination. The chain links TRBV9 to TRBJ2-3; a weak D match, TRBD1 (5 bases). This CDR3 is CASSDWGPGLGDTQYF. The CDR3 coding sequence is TGTGCCAGCAGCGATTGGGGCCCAGGGCTTGGGGATACGCAGTATTTT.